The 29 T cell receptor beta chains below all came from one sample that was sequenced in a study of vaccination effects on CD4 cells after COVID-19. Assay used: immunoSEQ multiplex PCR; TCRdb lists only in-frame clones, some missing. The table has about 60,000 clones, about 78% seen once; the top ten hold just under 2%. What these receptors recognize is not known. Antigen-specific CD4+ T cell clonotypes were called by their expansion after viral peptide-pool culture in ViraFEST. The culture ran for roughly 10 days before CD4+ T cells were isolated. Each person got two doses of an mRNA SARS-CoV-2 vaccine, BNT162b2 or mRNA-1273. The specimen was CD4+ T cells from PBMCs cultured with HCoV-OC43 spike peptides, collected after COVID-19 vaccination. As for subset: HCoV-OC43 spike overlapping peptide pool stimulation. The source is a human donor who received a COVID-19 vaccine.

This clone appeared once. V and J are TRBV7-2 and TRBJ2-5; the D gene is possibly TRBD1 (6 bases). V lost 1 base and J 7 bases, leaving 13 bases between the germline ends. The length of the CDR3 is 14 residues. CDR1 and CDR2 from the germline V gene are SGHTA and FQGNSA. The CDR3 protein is CASSLETQGRTQYF. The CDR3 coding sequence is TGTGCCAGCAGCTTAGAAACACAGGGAAGGACCCAGTACTTC. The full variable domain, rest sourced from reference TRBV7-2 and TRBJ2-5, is GAGVSQSPSNKVTEKGKDVELRCDPISGHTALYWYRQSLGQGLEFLIYFQGNSAPDKSGLPSDRFSAERTGGSVSTLTIQRTQQEDSAVYLCASSLETQGRTQYFGPGTRLLVL.

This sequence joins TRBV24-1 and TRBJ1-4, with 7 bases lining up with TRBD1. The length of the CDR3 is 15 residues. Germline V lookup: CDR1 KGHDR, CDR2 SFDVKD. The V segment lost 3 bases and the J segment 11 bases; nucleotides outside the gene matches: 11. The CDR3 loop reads CATSDPTGDPRKLFF. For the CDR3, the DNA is TGTGCCACCAGTGATCCTACAGGGGACCCAAGGAAACTGTTTTTT.

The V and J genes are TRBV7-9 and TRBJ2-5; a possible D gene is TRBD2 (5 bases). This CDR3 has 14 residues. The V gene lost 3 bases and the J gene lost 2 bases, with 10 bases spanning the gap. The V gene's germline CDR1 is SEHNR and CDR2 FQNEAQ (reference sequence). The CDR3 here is CASSFAGEQETQYF. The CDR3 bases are TGTGCCAGCAGCTTTGCCGGGGAGCAAGAGACCCAGTACTTC.

The CDR3 DNA reads TGTGCCAGCAGCTCGAGACGAGGGGGCGTCACCGGGGAGCTGTTTTTT. It specifies CASSSRRGGVTGELFF. The rearrangement uses TRBV7-2 and TRBJ2-2, with TRBD1 matching 7 bases. Trimming at V came to 4 bases and at J to 4 bases, leaving 9 bases not matched to a gene. The germline CDR1 and CDR2 sequences are SGHTA and FQGNSA. The CDR3 loop spans 16 amino acids.

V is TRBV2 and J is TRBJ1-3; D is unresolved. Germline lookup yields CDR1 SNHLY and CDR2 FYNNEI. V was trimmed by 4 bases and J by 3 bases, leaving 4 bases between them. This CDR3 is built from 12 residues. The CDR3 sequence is CASSGVGNTIYF. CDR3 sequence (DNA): TGTGCCAGCAGTGGAGTTGGAAACACCATATATTTT. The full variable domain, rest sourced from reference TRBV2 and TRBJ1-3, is EPEVTQTPSHQVTQMGQEVILRCVPISNHLYFYWYRQILGQKVEFLVSFYNNEISEKSEIFDDQFSVERPDGSNFTLKIRSTKLEDSAMYFCASSGVGNTIYFGEGSWLTVV.

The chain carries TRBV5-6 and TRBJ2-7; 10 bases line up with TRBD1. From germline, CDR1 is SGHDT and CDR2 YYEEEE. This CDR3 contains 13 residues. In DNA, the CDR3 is TGTGCCAGCAGCTTGTCGGGACAGGGGATTTGGAAAGTC. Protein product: CASSLSGQGIWKV.

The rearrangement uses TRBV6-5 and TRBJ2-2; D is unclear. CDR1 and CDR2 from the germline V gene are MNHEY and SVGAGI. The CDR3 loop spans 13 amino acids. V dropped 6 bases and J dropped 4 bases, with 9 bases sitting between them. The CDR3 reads CASRTIATGELFF. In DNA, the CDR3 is TGTGCCAGCAGAACCATCGCCACCGGGGAGCTGTTTTTT.

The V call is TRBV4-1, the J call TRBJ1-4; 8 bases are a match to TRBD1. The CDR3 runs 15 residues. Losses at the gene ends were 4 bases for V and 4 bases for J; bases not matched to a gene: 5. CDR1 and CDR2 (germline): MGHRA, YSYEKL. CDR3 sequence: CASSRGQGVNEKLFF. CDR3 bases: TGCGCCAGCAGCCGTGGACAGGGCGTTAATGAAAAACTGTTTTTT.

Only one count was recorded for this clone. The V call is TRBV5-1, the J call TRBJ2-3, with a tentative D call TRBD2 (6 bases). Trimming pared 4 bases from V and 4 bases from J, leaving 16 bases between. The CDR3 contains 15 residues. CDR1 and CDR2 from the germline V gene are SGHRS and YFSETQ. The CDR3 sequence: CASSPFTREADTQYF. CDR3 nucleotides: TGCGCCAGCAGCCCTTTTACTAGGGAGGCAGATACGCAGTATTTT.

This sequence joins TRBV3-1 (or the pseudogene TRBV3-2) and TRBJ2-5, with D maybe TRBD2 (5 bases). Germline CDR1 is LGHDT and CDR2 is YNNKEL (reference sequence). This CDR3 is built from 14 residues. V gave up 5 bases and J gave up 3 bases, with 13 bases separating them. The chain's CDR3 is CASSSERAEETQYF. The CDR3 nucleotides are TGTGCCAGCAGCTCGGAGAGGGCAGAAGAGACCCAGTACTTC.

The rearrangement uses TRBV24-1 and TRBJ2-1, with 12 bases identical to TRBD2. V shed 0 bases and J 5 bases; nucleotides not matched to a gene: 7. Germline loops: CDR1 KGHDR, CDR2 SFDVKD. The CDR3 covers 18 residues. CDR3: CATSDLRASGGVDNEQFF. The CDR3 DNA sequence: TGTGCCACCAGTGATTTGAGGGCTAGCGGGGGGGTGGACAATGAGCAGTTCTTC.

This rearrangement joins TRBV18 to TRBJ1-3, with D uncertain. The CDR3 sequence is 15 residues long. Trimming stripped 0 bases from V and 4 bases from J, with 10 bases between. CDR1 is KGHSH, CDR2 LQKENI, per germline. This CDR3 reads CASSPPGRSGNTIYF. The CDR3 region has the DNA TGTGCCAGCTCACCACCAGGCAGGTCCGGAAACACCATATATTTT.

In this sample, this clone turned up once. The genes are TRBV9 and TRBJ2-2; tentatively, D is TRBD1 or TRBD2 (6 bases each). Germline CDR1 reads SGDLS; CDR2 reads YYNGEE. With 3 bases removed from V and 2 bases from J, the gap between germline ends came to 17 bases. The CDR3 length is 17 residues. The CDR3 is CASSAQTRGLNTGELFF. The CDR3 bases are TGTGCCAGCAGCGCCCAAACCCGGGGGCTTAACACCGGGGAGCTGTTTTTT.

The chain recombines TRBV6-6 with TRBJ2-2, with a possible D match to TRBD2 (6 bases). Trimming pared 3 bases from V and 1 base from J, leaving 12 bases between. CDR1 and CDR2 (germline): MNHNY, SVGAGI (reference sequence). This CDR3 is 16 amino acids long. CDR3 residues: CASSYGAGGNTGELFF. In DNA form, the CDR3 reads TGTGCCAGCAGTTATGGAGCGGGCGGGAACACCGGGGAGCTGTTTTTT.

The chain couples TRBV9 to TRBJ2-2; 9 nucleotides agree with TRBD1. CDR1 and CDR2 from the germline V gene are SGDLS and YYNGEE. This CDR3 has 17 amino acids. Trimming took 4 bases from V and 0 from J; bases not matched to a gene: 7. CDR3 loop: CASSTGTGLSNTGELFF. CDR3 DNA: TGTGCCAGCAGCACCGGGACAGGGCTTTCGAACACCGGGGAGCTGTTTTTT.

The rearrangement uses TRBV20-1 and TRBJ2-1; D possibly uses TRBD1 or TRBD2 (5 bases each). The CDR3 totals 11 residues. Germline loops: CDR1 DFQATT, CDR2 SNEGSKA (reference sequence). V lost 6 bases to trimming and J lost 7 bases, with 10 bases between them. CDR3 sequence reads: CSAVGVNEQFF. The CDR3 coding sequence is TGCAGTGCCGTGGGGGTTAATGAGCAGTTCTTC.

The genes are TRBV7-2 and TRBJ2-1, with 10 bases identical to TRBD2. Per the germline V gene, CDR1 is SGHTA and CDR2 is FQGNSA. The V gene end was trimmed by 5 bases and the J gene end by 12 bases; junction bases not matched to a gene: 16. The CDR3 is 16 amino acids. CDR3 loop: CASSRRTSGLQTRQFF. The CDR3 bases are TGTGCCAGCAGCCGTCGGACTAGCGGATTACAAACGCGGCAGTTCTTC.

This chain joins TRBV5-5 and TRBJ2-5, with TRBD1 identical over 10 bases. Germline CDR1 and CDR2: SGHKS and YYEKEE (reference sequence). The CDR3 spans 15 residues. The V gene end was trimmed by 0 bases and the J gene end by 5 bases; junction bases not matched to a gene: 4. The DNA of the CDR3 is TGTGCCAGCAGCTTGGACGGGGACAGGGGTGAGACCCAGTACTTC. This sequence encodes CASSLDGDRGETQYF.

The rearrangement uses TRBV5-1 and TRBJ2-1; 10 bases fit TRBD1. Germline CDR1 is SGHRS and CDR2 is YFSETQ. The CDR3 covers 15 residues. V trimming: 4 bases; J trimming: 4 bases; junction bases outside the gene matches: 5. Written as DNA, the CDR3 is TGCGCCAGCAGCATCGGACAGGGGGAATACAATGAGCAGTTCTTC. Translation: CASSIGQGEYNEQFF.

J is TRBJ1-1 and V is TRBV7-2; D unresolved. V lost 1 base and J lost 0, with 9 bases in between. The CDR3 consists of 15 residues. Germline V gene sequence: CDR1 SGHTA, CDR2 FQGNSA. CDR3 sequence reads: CASSLVRGMNTEAFF. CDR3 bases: TGTGCCAGCAGCTTAGTACGCGGGATGAACACTGAAGCTTTCTTT.

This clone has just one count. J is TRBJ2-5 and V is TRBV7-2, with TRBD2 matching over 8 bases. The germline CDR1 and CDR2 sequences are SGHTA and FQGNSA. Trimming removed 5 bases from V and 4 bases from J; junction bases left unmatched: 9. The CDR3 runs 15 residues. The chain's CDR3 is CASSPNRGGGETQYF. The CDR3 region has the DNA TGTGCCAGCAGCCCAAACCGGGGGGGCGGAGAGACCCAGTACTTC.

Here the CDR3 DNA reads TGTGCCAGCAGTTATCGGATGAACACTGAAGCTTTCTTT. Encoded protein: CASSYRMNTEAFF. The chain couples TRBV6-6 to TRBJ1-1; D is undetermined. This CDR3 spans 13 amino acids. Trimming cost V 3 bases and J 0 bases, with 5 bases left between them. Germline CDR1 reads MNHNY; CDR2 reads SVGAGI (reference sequence).

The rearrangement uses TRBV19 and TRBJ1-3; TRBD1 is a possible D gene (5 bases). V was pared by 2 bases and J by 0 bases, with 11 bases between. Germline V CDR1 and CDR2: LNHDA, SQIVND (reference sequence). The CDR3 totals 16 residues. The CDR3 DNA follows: TGTGCCAGTAGTATAATGATCGGGGCCTCTGGAAACACCATATATTTT. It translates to CASSIMIGASGNTIYF.

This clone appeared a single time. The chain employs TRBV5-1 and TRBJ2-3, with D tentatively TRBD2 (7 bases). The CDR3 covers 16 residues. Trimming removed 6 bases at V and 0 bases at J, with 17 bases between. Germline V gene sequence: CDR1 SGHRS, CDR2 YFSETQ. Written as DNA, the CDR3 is TGCGCCAGCATCCGGGGGGCAGCACCCAGCACAGATACGCAGTATTTT. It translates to CASIRGAAPSTDTQYF.

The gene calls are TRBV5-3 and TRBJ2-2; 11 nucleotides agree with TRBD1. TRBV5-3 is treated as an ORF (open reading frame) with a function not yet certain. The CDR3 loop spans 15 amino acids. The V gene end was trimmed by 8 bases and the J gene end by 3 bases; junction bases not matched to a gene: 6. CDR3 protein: CARRTGGAHTGELFF. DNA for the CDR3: TGTGCCAGGCGGACAGGGGGCGCGCACACCGGGGAGCTGTTTTTT.

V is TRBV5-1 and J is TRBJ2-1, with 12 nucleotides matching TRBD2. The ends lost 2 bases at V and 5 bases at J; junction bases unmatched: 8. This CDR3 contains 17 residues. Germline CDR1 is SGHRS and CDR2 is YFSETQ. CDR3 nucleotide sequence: TGCGCCAGCAGCTTAGCGGCTAGCGGGGGGGGTAACAATGAGCAGTTCTTC. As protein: CASSLAASGGGNNEQFF.

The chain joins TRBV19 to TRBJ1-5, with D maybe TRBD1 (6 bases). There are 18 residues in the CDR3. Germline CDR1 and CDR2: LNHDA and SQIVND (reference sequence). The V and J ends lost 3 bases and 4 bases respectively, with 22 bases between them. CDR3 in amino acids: CASSIRSAWQGINQPQHF. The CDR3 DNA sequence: TGTGCCAGTAGTATTAGGTCCGCGTGGCAGGGGATTAATCAGCCCCAGCATTTT.

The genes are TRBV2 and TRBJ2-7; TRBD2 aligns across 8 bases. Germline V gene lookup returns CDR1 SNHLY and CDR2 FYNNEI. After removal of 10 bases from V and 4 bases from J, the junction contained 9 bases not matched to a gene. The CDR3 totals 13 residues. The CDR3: CATDGLAQYEQYV. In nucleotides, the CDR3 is TGTGCCACCGACGGACTAGCACAATACGAGCAGTACGTC.

The CDR3 region has the DNA TGTGCCAGCAGCTTAGGACCCGCACCCTACAATGAGCAGTTCTTC. It yields the protein CASSLGPAPYNEQFF. The chain couples TRBV7-2 to TRBJ2-1; no clear D gene. Germline V gives CDR1 SGHTA, CDR2 FQGNSA. The CDR3 spans 15 residues. Trimming shortened V by 1 base and J by 2 bases, and 9 bases separated the two germline ends.